This T cell receptor (beta chain) was observed in a study of tumor and adjacent non-tumor tissue in lung cancer. At the level of the study: On average, productive TCRbeta reads reached some 4.2 million per sample. Study results and caveats: Tumor tissue had significantly higher TCR diversity than normal lung.

RNA was extracted from bulk tissue without any cell sorting. A modified ARM-PCR protocol with three rounds of nested PCR amplified TCRbeta. Each CDR3 protein is one row after TCRdb ran MiXCR on the multiplex PCR reads. Here the sample spans roughly 200,000 distinct CDR3 sequences, 60% to 85% being singletons. The CDR3 consists of 15 residues. V lost 8 bases, J lost 4 bases, and 18 bases lay in between. For this clonotype: No antigen is known for it. Given a much more abundant clone one base away, this may be a read error.

The V gene is TRBV12-3 or TRBV12-4, the J gene TRBJ1-5; no clear D. Sequenced: lung tumor tissue. The TCR originated in a man aged 60-69 years with non-small cell lung cancer. The CDR3 nucleotides read TGTGCCAGCCGAAAGAGGGCTACTTCGAATCAGCCCCAGCATTTT. Translating gives CASRKRATSNQPQHF.